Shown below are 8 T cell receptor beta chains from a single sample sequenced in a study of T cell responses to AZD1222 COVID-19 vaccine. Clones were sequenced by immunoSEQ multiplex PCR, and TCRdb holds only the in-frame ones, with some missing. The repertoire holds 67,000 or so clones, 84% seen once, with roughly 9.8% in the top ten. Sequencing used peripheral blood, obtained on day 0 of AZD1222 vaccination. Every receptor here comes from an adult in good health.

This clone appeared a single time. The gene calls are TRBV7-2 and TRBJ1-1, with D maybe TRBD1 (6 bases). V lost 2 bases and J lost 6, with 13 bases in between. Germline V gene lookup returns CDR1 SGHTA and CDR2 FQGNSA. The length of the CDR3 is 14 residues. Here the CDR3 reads CASSLFFQGSEAFF. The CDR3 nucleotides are TGTGCCAGCAGCTTATTCTTTCAGGGGTCTGAAGCTTTCTTT.

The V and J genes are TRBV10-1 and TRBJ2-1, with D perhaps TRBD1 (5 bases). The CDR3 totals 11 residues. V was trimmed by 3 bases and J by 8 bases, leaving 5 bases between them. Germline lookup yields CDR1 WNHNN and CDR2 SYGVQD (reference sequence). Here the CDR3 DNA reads TGCGCCAGCAGTGAAGGGGATGAGCAGTTCTTC. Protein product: CASSEGDEQFF.

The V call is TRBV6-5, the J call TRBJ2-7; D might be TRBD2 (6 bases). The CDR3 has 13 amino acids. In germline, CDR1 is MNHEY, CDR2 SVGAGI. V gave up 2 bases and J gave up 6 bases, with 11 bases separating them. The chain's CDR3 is CASSYPQGGEQYF. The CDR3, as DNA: TGTGCCAGCAGTTACCCCCAGGGAGGCGAGCAGTACTTC.

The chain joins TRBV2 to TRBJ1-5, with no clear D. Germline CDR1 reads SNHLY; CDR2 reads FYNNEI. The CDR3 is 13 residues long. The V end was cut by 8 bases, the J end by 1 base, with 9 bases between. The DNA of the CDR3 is TGTGCCAGCCTGGCTAAAAGCAATCAGCCCCAGCATTTT. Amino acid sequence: CASLAKSNQPQHF. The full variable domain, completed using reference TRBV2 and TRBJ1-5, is EPEVTQTPSHQVTQMGQEVILRCVPISNHLYFYWYRQILGQKVEFLVSFYNNEISEKSEIFDDQFSVERPDGSNFTLKIRSTKLEDSAMYFCASLAKSNQPQHFGDGTRLSIL.

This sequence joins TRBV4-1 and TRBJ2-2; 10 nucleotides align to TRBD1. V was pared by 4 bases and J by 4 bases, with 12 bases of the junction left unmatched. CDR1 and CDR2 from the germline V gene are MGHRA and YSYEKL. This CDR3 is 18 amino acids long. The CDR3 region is CASSRGPPGQGITGELFF. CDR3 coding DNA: TGCGCCAGCAGCCGCGGACCGCCGGGACAGGGGATCACCGGGGAGCTGTTTTTT.

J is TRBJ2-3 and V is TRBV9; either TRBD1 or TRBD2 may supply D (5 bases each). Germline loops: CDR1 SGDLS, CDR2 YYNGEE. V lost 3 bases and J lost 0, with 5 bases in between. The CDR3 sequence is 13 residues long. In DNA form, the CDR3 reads TGTGCCAGCAGCGGGGACAGCACAGATACGCAGTATTTT. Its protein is CASSGDSTDTQYF. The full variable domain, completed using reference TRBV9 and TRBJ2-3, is DSGVTQTPKHLITATGQRVTLRCSPRSGDLSVYWYQQSLDQGLQFLIQYYNGEERAKGNILERFSAQQFPDLHSELNLSSLELGDSALYFCASSGDSTDTQYFGPGTRLTVL.

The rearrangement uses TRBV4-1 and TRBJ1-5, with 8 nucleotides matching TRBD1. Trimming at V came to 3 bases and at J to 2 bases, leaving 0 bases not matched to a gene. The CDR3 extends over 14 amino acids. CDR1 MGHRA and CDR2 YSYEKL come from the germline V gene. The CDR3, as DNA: TGCGCCAGCAGCCAGACAGGGGGCAATCAGCCCCAGCATTTT. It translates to CASSQTGGNQPQHF.

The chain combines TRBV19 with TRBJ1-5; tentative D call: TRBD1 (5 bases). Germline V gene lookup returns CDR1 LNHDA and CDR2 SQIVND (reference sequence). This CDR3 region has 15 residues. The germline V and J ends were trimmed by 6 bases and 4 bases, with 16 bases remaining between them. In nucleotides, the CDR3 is TGTGCCAGTAGGGTCCAGCAGGGACCTAATCAGCCCCAGCATTTT. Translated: CASRVQQGPNQPQHF.